The source of this T cell receptor (beta chain) is a study of blood T cell repertoires in COVID-19. Sequencing used immunoSEQ multiplex PCR; TCRdb keeps in-frame clones, though not all of them. This table holds 120,000 or so clones, more than 65% found once. The CDR3 is 15 amino acids. Trimming at V came to 2 bases and at J to 3 bases, leaving 6 bases not matched to a gene. CDR1 and CDR2 from the germline V gene are LNHDA and SQIVND (reference sequence). The sequencing input was peripheral blood. This TCR was sampled from a woman between 70 and 85 years old with acute or convalescent COVID-19. The chain employs TRBV19 and TRBJ1-2, with TRBD1 identical over 7 bases. The CDR3 is CASSILSTGHYGYTF. The CDR3 DNA sequence: TGTGCCAGTAGTATACTGTCGACAGGGCACTATGGCTACACCTTC.